This T cell receptor beta chain emerged from a study of control samples from healthy donors and cancer patients (TCRdb year 2020). Notes on this clone: What this receptor recognizes is not known. Base qualities are missing; no much larger clone stands one base away.

Looking up the germline V gene yields CDR1 SGHRS and CDR2 YFSETQ. The V end loses 0 bases and the J end loses 8 bases, and a stretch of 9 bases separates them. The CDR3 measures 13 amino acids from cysteine to phenylalanine. Left in the record is the CDR3 DNA by itself, 39 bases read in frame from the first base. Libraries were prepared through the immunoSEQ multiplex PCR assay. Sourced from immuneACCESS, this table was stored by TCRdb with only in-frame sequences that have V and J called. A share of the clones is absent; for the studies checked, an unresolved V gene accounts for under half, and the remainder has no known explanation. This sample is represented by approximately 170,000 clones; around 88% of them were singletons. The ten largest clones represent approximately 4.9% of the sample.

This receptor was obtained from a woman in her 30s in good health. The chain couples TRBV5-1 to TRBJ2-1; a confident D gene designation cannot be given. Sequencing input: blood. In nucleotides, the sequence is TGCGCCAGCAGCTTGGAAACGATCTATGAGCAGTTCTTC. This yields the protein CASSLETIYEQFF.